The 3 T cell receptor beta chains reported below all come from one sample, sequenced in a study of OX40 agonist ivuxolimab in advanced cancers. This table comes from immunoSEQ multiplex PCR, and its TCRdb copy is limited to in-frame clones, with some not included. Of roughly 15,000 clones in the sample, 90% to 95% were seen once. The sequencing used CD4+ or CD8+ T cells sorted from blood, collected in a trial of the OX40 agonist ivuxolimab. These TCRs come from an adult with an advanced solid tumor such as melanoma, head and neck, liver or kidney cancer.

The chain has TRBV7-2 and TRBJ2-5; 8 positions agree with TRBD1. The CDR3 sequence is 16 residues long. The V and J ends lost 3 bases and 5 bases, in that order; junction bases with no gene match: 11. CDR1 and CDR2 (germline): SGHTA, FQGNSA. The CDR3, as DNA: TGTGCCAGCAGCTTCGGGGCAGGACAGGGATCGGAGACCCAGTACTTC. It is translated as CASSFGAGQGSETQYF.

V gene TRBV9 combines with J gene TRBJ2-5; the match to TRBD2 covers 10 bases. Germline CDR1 SGDLS, CDR2 YYNGEE. Germline trimming cut 0 bases from V and 5 bases from J; bases unmatched to any gene: 4. This CDR3 has 15 residues. CDR3 loop: CASSVGGTSVETQYF. The DNA for the CDR3 is TGTGCCAGCAGCGTAGGAGGGACTAGCGTTGAGACCCAGTACTTC. The complete variable domain, with remaining parts taken from reference TRBV9 and TRBJ2-5, reads DSGVTQTPKHLITATGQRVTLRCSPRSGDLSVYWYQQSLDQGLQFLIQYYNGEERAKGNILERFSAQQFPDLHSELNLSSLELGDSALYFCASSVGGTSVETQYFGPGTRLLVL.

V is TRBV28 and J is TRBJ2-7; D assignment may be TRBD1 or TRBD2 (5 bases each). Trimming removed 3 bases at V and 5 bases at J, with 14 bases between. The CDR3 consists of 14 residues. The V gene's germline CDR1 is MDHEN and CDR2 SYDVKM. The CDR3 spells CASSFTGGFHEQYF. The DNA for the CDR3 is TGTGCCAGCAGTTTTACAGGCGGGTTTCACGAGCAGTACTTC.